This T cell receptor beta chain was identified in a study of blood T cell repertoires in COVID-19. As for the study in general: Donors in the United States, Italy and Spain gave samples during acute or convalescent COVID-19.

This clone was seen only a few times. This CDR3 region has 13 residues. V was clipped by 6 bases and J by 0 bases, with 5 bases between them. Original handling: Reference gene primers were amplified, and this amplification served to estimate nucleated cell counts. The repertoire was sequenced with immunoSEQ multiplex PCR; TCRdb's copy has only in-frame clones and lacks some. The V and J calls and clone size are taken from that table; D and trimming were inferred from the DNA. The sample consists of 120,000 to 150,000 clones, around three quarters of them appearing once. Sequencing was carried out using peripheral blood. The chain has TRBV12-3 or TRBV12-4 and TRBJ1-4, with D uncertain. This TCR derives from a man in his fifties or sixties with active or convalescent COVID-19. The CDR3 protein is CASRSSTNEKLFF. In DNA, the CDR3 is TGTGCCAGCAGGAGCTCAACTAATGAAAAACTGTTTTTT.